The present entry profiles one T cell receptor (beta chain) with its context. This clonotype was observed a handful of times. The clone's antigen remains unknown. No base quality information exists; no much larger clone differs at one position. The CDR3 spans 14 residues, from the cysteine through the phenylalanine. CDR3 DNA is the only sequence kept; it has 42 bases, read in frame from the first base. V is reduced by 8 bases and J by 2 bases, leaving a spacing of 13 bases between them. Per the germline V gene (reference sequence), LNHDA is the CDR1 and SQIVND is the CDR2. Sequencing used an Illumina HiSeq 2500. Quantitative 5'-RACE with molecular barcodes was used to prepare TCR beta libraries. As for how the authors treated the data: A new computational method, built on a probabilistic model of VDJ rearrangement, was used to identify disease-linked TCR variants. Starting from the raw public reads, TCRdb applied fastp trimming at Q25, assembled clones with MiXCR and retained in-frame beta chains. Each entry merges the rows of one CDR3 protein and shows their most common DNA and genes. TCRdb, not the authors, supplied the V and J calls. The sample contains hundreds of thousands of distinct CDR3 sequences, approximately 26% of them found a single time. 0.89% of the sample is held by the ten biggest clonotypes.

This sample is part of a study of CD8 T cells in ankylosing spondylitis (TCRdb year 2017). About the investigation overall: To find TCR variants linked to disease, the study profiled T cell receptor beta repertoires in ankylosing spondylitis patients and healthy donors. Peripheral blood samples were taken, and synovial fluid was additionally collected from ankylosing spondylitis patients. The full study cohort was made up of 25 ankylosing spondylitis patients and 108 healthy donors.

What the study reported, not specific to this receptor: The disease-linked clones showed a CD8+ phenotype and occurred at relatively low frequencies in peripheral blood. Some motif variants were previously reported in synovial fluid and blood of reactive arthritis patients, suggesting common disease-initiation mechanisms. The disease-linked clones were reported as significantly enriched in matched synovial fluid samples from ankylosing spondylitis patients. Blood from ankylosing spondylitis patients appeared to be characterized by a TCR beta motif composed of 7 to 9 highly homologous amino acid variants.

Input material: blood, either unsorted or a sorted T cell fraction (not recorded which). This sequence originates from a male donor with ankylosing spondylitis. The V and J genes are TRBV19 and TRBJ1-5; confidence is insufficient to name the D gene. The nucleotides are TGTGCCAGTGGGCTTAGTTACGGCAATCAGCCCCAGCATTTT. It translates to CASGLSYGNQPQHF.